One T cell receptor beta chain is described in this entry. Its antigen remains unknown. This specimen comes from a study of OX40 agonist ivuxolimab in advanced cancers. About the study: Patients undergoing dose escalation presented with hepatocellular carcinoma, melanoma, renal cell or head and neck cancer. Study-level points and caveats: There was clonal expansion of CD4+ and CD8+ blood T cells by week 6 at 0.1 to 3.0 mg/kg.

Looked up from germline, CDR1 is SGHTA and CDR2 is FQGNSA. The CDR3 has 15 amino acids. V trimming: 2 bases; J trimming: 2 bases; junction bases outside the gene matches: 6. Data came from immunoSEQ multiplex PCR; TCRdb stores just in-frame clones and leaves some out. Among roughly 20,000 clones listed, about 84% were seen once. Sample: CD4+ or CD8+ T cells sorted from blood, taken in a trial of the OX40 agonist ivuxolimab. This sequence was found in an adult with an advanced solid tumor such as melanoma, head and neck, liver or kidney cancer. V is TRBV7-2 and J is TRBJ2-7; 7 bases are a match to TRBD1. CDR3 nucleotide sequence: TGTGCCAGCAGCTTACACGGGACAGCAGCCTACGAGCAGTACTTC. It specifies CASSLHGTAAYEQYF. The variable domain in full, completed from reference TRBV7-2 and TRBJ2-7, reads GAGVSQSPSNKVTEKGKDVELRCDPISGHTALYWYRQSLGQGLEFLIYFQGNSAPDKSGLPSDRFSAERTGGSVSTLTIQRTQQEDSAVYLCASSLHGTAAYEQYFGPGTRLTVT.